The clone carrying this T cell receptor (beta chain) showed up just once. Germline V gene sequence: CDR1 SGHAT, CDR2 FQNNGV. The CDR3 extends over 17 amino acids. J gave up 3 bases and V 1 base, and 10 bases lay outside the gene matches. TCRdb keeps only in-frame clones here, not all; method: immunoSEQ multiplex PCR. The repertoire has 85,000 to 130,000 clones, about 90% of them found once; the top ten carry 0.92%. The data were taken from a study of PD-L1 blockade in urothelial cancer. Study-wide context: The study recovered a median of around 150,000 T cells per blood sample.

Patients had urothelial carcinoma that was locally advanced or metastatic. The rearrangement links TRBV11-2 to TRBJ2-7; 9 nucleotides align to TRBD1. The sequencing used PBMCs, collected around atezolizumab (anti-PD-L1) treatment. The sequence was obtained from a woman older than 75 with urothelial cancer. The CDR3 coding sequence is TGTGCCAGCAGCTTAGTCGGTTCCGGGACAGGGTTCTACGAGCAGTACTTC. This encodes CASSLVGSGTGFYEQYF.